Below are 20 T cell receptor beta chains sequenced from a single sample in a study of blood T cell repertoires in COVID-19. The repertoire was sequenced with immunoSEQ multiplex PCR; TCRdb's copy has only in-frame clones and lacks some. The sample lists about 42,000 clones; 89% were seen once. Sample: peripheral blood. The receptor set was obtained from a human donor in a cohort sampled during active COVID-19.

The rearrangement uses TRBV11-2 and TRBJ2-6, with D perhaps TRBD1 (5 bases). This CDR3 region has 17 residues. Germline CDR1 is SGHAT and CDR2 is FQNNGV. Trimming pared 5 bases from V and 2 bases from J, leaving 16 bases between. CDR3 nucleotides: TGTGCCAGCAGCCCGACAGTCCTCCGGGCTGGGGCCAACGTCCTGACTTTC. Amino acids: CASSPTVLRAGANVLTF.

This sequence joins TRBV7-2 and TRBJ1-5; 9 bases line up with TRBD1. V shed 5 bases and J 1 base; nucleotides not matched to a gene: 6. CDR1 and CDR2 (germline): SGHTA, FQGNSA. The CDR3 runs 16 residues. The CDR3 coding sequence is TGTGCCAGCAGCGGAACAGGGGGCGGCAGCAATCAGCCCCAGCATTTT. Encoded protein: CASSGTGGGSNQPQHF.

The V gene is TRBV19, the J gene TRBJ1-1; D might be TRBD1 (5 bases). V lost 5 bases to trimming and J lost 3 bases, with 16 bases between them. This CDR3 has 15 residues. Germline CDR1 reads LNHDA; CDR2 reads SQIVND (reference sequence). In DNA, the CDR3 is TGTGCCAGTAGTCGATTGCAAGGGGTGGACACTGAAGCTTTCTTT. Translation gives CASSRLQGVDTEAFF.

DNA of the CDR3: TGCGCCAGCAGCCAAAGTCAGGGGGTTACGAGTGAGCAGTTCTTC. Translating gives CASSQSQGVTSEQFF. The rearrangement links TRBV4-3 to TRBJ2-1, with TRBD1 matching 7 bases. V lost 2 bases to trimming and J lost 9 bases; unmatched junction nucleotides: 10. The length of the CDR3 is 15 residues. The V gene's germline CDR1 is LGHNA and CDR2 YSLEER.

This chain joins TRBV19 and TRBJ1-4; perhaps TRBD1 as D (6 bases). Germline V gene sequence: CDR1 LNHDA, CDR2 SQIVND (reference sequence). The CDR3 spans 13 residues. V lost 4 bases and J 7 bases, leaving 10 bases between the germline ends. The CDR3 here is CASSRGQAEKLFF. The CDR3 nucleotides read TGTGCCAGTAGTAGGGGGCAGGCTGAAAAACTGTTTTTT.

This clone was recorded once. The V call is TRBV4-1, the J call TRBJ1-1; D may be TRBD1 (5 bases). Germline V lookup: CDR1 MGHRA, CDR2 YSYEKL. CDR3 length: 15 residues. The V end was cut by 3 bases, the J end by 3 bases, with 14 bases between. This CDR3 reads CASSQGLFRDTEAFF. CDR3 coding DNA: TGCGCCAGCAGCCAGGGACTCTTTCGGGACACTGAAGCTTTCTTT.

The genes are TRBV6-2 or TRBV6-3 and TRBJ1-1; TRBD1 might be the D (5 bases). V lost 4 bases and J 10 bases, leaving 13 bases between the germline ends. In germline, CDR1 is MNHEY, CDR2 SVGEGT. The CDR3 contains 12 residues. The CDR3 nucleotides are TGTGCCAGCAGTTGGGGCGGACAACTAGCTTTCTTT. It encodes CASSWGGQLAFF.

V is TRBV19 and J is TRBJ2-3, with a tentative D call TRBD1 (5 bases). With 4 bases removed from V and 0 bases from J, the gap between germline ends came to 14 bases. Germline V CDR1 and CDR2: LNHDA, SQIVND (reference sequence). CDR3 length equals 16 residues. The CDR3, as DNA: TGTGCCAGTAGTAAATCCTGGGGCACTAGCACAGATACGCAGTATTTT. This sequence encodes CASSKSWGTSTDTQYF.

The V and J genes are TRBV5-4 and TRBJ2-7, with D possibly matching TRBD2 (6 bases). CDR1 and CDR2 from the germline V gene are SGHNT and YYREEE (reference sequence). Trimming stripped 4 bases from V and 5 bases from J, with 19 bases between. CDR3 size: 15 residues. DNA of the CDR3: TGTGCCAGCAGCCGGATGGGAGGCAATAGGGACGAGCAGTACTTC. It specifies CASSRMGGNRDEQYF.

The J gene is TRBJ2-7, the V gene TRBV3-1 (or the pseudogene TRBV3-2), with D perhaps TRBD2 (5 bases). The V end was cut by 4 bases, the J end by 3 bases, with 13 bases between. Germline loops: CDR1 LGHDT, CDR2 YNNKEL (reference sequence). The CDR3 contains 14 residues. The CDR3 loop is CASSRDTRDYEQYF. In nucleotides, the CDR3 is TGTGCCAGCAGCCGCGACACACGGGACTACGAGCAGTACTTC.

The J gene is TRBJ1-1, the V gene TRBV19, with D perhaps TRBD1 (6 bases). Trimming left V 5 bases short and J 0 bases short, with 19 bases between. CDR1 is LNHDA, CDR2 SQIVND, per germline (reference sequence). The CDR3 has 17 amino acids. Written as DNA, the CDR3 is TGTGCCAGTAGTCCCGTGGGGGCCTCCGGAATGAACACTGAAGCTTTCTTT. Translating gives CASSPVGASGMNTEAFF.

This clone was seen a handful of times. The V and J genes are TRBV3-1 (or the pseudogene TRBV3-2) and TRBJ1-2; 8 bases are shared with TRBD1. Trimming took 4 bases from V and 4 from J; bases not matched to a gene: 5. Germline assignment: CDR1 LGHDT and CDR2 YNNKEL (reference sequence). The CDR3 is 14 residues long. The CDR3 here is CASSPTGACYGYTF. Written as DNA, the CDR3 is TGTGCCAGCAGCCCGACAGGGGCGTGCTATGGCTACACCTTC.

The genes are TRBV11-2 and TRBJ2-2; D is perhaps TRBD2 (6 bases). CDR1 is SGHAT, CDR2 FQNNGV, per germline. The CDR3 extends over 16 amino acids. Deletions cut 4 bases from V and 6 bases from J, with 18 bases between. The CDR3 region is CASSSLRGREAGELFF. The CDR3 nucleotides read TGTGCCAGCAGCTCGCTTCGGGGCAGGGAGGCCGGGGAGCTGTTTTTT.

This clone was observed a single time. V usage is TRBV27 and J usage is TRBJ2-7; D may be TRBD2 (5 bases). The V gene lost 5 bases and the J gene lost 4 bases, with 18 bases spanning the gap. The CDR3 loop spans 15 amino acids. The germline CDR1 and CDR2 sequences are MNHEY and SMNVEV (reference sequence). The CDR3 DNA is TGTGCCAGCAGTGTAGGGCCCGACGGGGTTTACGAGCAGTACTTC. Translation: CASSVGPDGVYEQYF.

This clone has a single count. V and J are TRBV5-5 and TRBJ1-5, with a possible D match to TRBD1 (5 bases). Trimming pared 1 base from V and 5 bases from J, leaving 10 bases between. Germline assignment: CDR1 SGHKS and CDR2 YYEKEE (reference sequence). This CDR3 has 14 amino acids. CDR3 sequence: CASSLTGLDQPQHF. The CDR3 region has the DNA TGTGCCAGCAGCTTGACAGGCCTCGATCAGCCCCAGCATTTT.

This rearrangement joins TRBV7-8 to TRBJ1-5, with 7 bases lining up with TRBD1. The CDR3 totals 15 residues. The junction had 4 bases not matched to a gene; V was cut back by 5 bases and J by 0 bases. In germline, CDR1 is SGHVS, CDR2 FQNEAQ. The CDR3 DNA reads TGTGCCAGCAGCCTTGGGACAGATAGCAATCAGCCCCAGCATTTT. It yields the protein CASSLGTDSNQPQHF.

The chain couples TRBV5-1 to TRBJ1-4, with D maybe TRBD1 (6 bases). CDR3 length: 13 residues. Trimming removed 1 base from V and 8 bases from J, with 9 bases in between. Germline-derived CDR1 and CDR2 are SGHRS and YFSETQ. Here the CDR3 reads CASSLTGNEKLFF. The CDR3 nucleotides read TGCGCCAGCAGCTTGACAGGGAACGAAAAACTGTTTTTT.

This chain connects TRBV7-2 to TRBJ2-1, with 14 nucleotides matching TRBD2. The CDR3 is 15 residues long. Germline-derived CDR1 and CDR2 are SGHTA and FQGNSA. The V and J ends lost 7 bases and 10 bases, in that order; junction bases with no gene match: 9. As DNA, the CDR3 is TGTGCCAGCACGCCGACTAGCGGGGGGGCGGGAGAGCAGTTCTTC. This codes for CASTPTSGGAGEQFF. Filled out from reference TRBV7-2 and TRBJ2-1, the complete variable domain reads GAGVSQSPSNKVTEKGKDVELRCDPISGHTALYWYRQSLGQGLEFLIYFQGNSAPDKSGLPSDRFSAERTGGSVSTLTIQRTQQEDSAVYLCASTPTSGGAGEQFFGPGTRLTVL.

This chain uses TRBV12-3 or TRBV12-4 with TRBJ2-7; perhaps TRBD1 as D (6 bases). Between the trimmed V and J ends, which lost 2 bases and 5 bases, there was a span of 10 bases. CDR3 length: 13 amino acids. The CDR3 loop reads CASSLTGSHEQYF. CDR3 DNA sequence: TGTGCCAGCAGTTTAACAGGGTCCCACGAGCAGTACTTC.

The V gene is TRBV11-2, the J gene TRBJ1-3; 8 bases are shared with TRBD1. This CDR3 is built from 15 residues. Unmatched junction bases numbered 2, after V lost 1 base and J lost 3 bases. Germline lookup yields CDR1 SGHAT and CDR2 FQNNGV. The CDR3 DNA sequence: TGTGCCAGCAGCTTAGCAGGGGGCCATGGAAACACCATATATTTT. This encodes CASSLAGGHGNTIYF.